Here is one T cell receptor beta chain with its context. This entry belongs to a study of blood T cell repertoires in COVID-19. V was shortened by 7 bases and J by 7 bases, with 17 bases between the two germline ends. CDR1 and CDR2 from the germline V gene are MDHEN and SYDVKM. CDR3 length equals 15 residues. Here immunoSEQ multiplex PCR was the method, and the copy in TCRdb shows in-frame clones only, minus some. This sample has roughly 77,000 clones, with over 85% found just once. Specimen: peripheral blood. The gene calls are TRBV28 and TRBJ1-6; D is perhaps TRBD1 (6 bases). This TCR was recovered from a middle-aged man with active COVID-19. CDR3 protein: CASKKPGQGNSPLHF. CDR3 DNA: TGTGCCAGCAAAAAGCCTGGGCAGGGGAATTCACCCCTCCACTTT.